This TCR beta chain was observed in a study of blood T cell repertoires in COVID-19. Study context: Whether acute or convalescent, the COVID-19 samples came from the United States, Italy and Spain. Sources were T cells, B-cell-depleted T cells, or PBMCs; the material itself was cDNA or gDNA.

Original data processing: Researchers report that nucleated cell counts were estimated from reference gene primer amplification. Assay: immunoSEQ multiplex PCR; the TCRdb copy retains only in-frame clones and omits some. V and J calls and clone size are as listed in that table; D and trimming were resolved from the DNA. Of tens of thousands of clones in the sample, 87% were seen once. The CDR3 sequence is 14 residues long. Germline loops: CDR1 SGDLS, CDR2 YYNGEE. Trimming shortened V by 4 bases and J by 1 base, and 9 bases separated the two germline ends. The chain joins TRBV9 to TRBJ1-3; D gene uncertain. The sequenced sample was peripheral blood. The origin of this receptor is a man aged 55 to 70 with acute or convalescent COVID-19. This CDR3 reads CASSSDWSGNTIYF. DNA of the CDR3: TGTGCCAGCAGCTCGGACTGGTCTGGAAACACCATATATTTT.